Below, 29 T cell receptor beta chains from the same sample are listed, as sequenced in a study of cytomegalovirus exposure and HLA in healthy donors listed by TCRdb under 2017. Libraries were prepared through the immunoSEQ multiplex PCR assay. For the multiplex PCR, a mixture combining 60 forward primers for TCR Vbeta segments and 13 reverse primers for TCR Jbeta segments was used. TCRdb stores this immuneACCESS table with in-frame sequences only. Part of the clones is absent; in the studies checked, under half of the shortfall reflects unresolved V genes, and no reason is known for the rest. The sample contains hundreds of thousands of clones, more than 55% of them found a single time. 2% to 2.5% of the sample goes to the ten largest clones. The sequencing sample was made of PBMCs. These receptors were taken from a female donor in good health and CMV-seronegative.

The DNA of the CDR3 is TGTGCCAGCAGTTATCCCGGGACCTACAATGAGCAGTTCTTC. This translates into CASSYPGTYNEQFF. The V call is TRBV27, the J call TRBJ2-1, with D perhaps matching TRBD2 (5 bases). V was trimmed by 4 bases and J by 2 bases, leaving 9 bases between them. Per germline, CDR1 MNHEY and CDR2 SMNVEV (reference sequence). The CDR3 sequence is 14 residues long.

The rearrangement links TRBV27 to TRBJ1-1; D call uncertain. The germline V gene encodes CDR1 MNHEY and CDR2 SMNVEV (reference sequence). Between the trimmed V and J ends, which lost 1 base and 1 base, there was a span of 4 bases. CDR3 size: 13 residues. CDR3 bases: TGTGCCAGCAGTTTATACAGGAACACTGAAGCTTTCTTT. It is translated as CASSLYRNTEAFF.

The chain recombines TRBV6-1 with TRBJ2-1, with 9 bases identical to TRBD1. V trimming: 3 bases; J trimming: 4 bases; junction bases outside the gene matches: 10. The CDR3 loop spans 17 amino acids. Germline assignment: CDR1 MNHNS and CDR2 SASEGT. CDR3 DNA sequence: TGTGCCAGCAGTGAGTTTCGATCCGGGACAGGGTACAATGAGCAGTTCTTC. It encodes CASSEFRSGTGYNEQFF.

Here the CDR3 reads CASSLALAGALPYF. For the CDR3, the DNA is TGTGCCAGCAGCTTAGCTCTAGCGGGAGCCTTGCCGTACTTC. V and J are TRBV7-9 and TRBJ2-7, with TRBD2 identical over 10 bases. The CDR3 has 14 residues. Germline V lookup: CDR1 SEHNR, CDR2 FQNEAQ (reference sequence). J lost 12 bases, V lost 0 bases, and 8 bases had no gene match.

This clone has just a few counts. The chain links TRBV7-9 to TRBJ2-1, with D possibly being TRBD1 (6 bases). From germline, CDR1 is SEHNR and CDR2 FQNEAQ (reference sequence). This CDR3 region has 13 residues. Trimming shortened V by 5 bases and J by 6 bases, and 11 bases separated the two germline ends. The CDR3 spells CASSLGAGNEQFF. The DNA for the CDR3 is TGTGCCAGCAGCCTGGGGGCGGGCAATGAGCAGTTCTTC.

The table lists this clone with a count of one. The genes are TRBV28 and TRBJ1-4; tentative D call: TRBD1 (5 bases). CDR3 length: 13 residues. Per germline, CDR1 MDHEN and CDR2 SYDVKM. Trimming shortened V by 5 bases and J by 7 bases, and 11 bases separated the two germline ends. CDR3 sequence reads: CASSRRDSEKLFF. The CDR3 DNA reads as TGTGCCAGCAGTCGCCGGGACTCTGAAAAACTGTTTTTT.

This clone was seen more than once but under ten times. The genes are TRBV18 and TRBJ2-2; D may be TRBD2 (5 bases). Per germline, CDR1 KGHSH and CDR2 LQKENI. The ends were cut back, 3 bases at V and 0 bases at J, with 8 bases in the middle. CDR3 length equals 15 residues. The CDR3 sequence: CASSPVASNTGELFF. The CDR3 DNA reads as TGTGCCAGCTCACCGGTAGCGTCGAACACCGGGGAGCTGTTTTTT. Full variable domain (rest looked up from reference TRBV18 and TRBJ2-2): NAGVMQNPRHLVRRRGQEARLRCSPMKGHSHVYWYRQLPEEGLKFMVYLQKENIIDESGMPKERFSAEFPKEGPSILRIQQVVRGDSAAYFCASSPVASNTGELFFGEGSRLTVL.

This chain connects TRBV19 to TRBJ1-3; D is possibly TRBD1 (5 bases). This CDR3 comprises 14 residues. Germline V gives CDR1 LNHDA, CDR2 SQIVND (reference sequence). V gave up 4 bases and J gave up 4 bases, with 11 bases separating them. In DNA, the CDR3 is TGTGCCAGTAGTACACAGGCGTTCGGAAACACCATATATTTT. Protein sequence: CASSTQAFGNTIYF.

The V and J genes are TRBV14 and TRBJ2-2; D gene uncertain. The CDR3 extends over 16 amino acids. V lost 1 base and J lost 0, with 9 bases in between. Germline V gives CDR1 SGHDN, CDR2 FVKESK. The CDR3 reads CASSQVEMANTGELFF. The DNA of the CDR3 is TGTGCCAGCAGCCAAGTAGAGATGGCGAACACCGGGGAGCTGTTTTTT.

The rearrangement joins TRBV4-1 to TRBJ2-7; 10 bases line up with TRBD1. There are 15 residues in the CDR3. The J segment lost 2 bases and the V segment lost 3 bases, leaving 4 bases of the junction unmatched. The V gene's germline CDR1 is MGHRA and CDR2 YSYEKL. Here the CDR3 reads CASSHPGQGTYEQYF. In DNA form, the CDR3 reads TGCGCCAGCAGCCACCCGGGACAGGGGACCTACGAGCAGTACTTC.

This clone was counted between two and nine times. The CDR3 loop is CASSLVQGTDGYTF. CDR3 in DNA: TGTGCCAGCAGCTTAGTTCAGGGAACGGATGGCTACACCTTC. The chain couples TRBV7-2 to TRBJ1-2; D might be TRBD1 (5 bases). The V end lost 1 base, the J end lost 6 bases, and 12 bases lay between the germline ends. The CDR3 runs to 14 residues. Germline CDR1 reads SGHTA; CDR2 reads FQGNSA.

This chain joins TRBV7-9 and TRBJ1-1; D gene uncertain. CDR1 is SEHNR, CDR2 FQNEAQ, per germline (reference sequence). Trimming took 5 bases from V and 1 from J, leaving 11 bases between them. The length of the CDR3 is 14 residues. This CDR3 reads CASSGRLTNTEAFF. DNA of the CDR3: TGTGCCAGCAGCGGACGACTAACGAACACTGAAGCTTTCTTT.

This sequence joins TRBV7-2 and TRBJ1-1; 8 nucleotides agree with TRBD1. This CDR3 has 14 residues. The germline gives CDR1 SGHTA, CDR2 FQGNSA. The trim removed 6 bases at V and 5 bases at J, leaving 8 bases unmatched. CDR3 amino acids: CASSMTTGVTEAFF. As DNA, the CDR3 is TGTGCCAGCAGTATGACGACAGGGGTGACTGAAGCTTTCTTT.

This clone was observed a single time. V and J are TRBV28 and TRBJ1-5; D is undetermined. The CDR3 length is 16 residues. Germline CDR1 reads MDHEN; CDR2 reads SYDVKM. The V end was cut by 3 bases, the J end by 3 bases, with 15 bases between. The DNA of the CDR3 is TGTGCCAGCAGTTTGAGTTTAGGCGGCAACAATCAGCCCCAGCATTTT. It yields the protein CASSLSLGGNNQPQHF.

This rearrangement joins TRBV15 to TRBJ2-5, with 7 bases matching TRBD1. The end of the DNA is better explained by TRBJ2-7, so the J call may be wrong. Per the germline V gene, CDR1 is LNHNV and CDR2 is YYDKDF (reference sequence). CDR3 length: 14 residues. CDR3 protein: CATSRAGTAYEQYF. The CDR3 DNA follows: TGTGCCACCAGCAGAGCCGGGACAGCCTACGAGCAGTACTTC.

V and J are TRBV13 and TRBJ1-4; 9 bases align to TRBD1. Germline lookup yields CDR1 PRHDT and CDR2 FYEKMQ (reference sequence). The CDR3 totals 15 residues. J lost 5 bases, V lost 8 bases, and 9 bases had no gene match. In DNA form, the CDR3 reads TGTGCCAGCCGAACCTCCGGGACAGGGAATGAAAAACTGTTTTTT. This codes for CASRTSGTGNEKLFF.

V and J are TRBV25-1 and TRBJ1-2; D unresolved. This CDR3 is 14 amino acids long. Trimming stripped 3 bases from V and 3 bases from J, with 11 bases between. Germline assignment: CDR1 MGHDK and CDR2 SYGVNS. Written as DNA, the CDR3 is TGTGCCAGCAGTGAGCGGGGAAATGACTATGGCTACACCTTC. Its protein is CASSERGNDYGYTF.

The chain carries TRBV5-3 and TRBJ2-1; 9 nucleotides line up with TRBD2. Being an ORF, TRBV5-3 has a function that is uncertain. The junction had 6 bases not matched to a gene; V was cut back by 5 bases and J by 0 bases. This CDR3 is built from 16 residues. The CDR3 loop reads CARRDNSGSSYNEQFF. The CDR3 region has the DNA TGTGCCAGAAGAGACAATAGCGGGAGCTCCTACAATGAGCAGTTCTTC.

The CDR3 loop is CASSDRGREHYGYTF. DNA of the CDR3: TGTGCCAGTAGTGACAGGGGGCGCGAGCACTATGGCTACACCTTC. The chain employs TRBV19 and TRBJ1-2, with 10 nucleotides matching TRBD1. The CDR3 has 15 amino acids. V shed 5 bases, J shed 3 bases, and the junction held 6 bases outside the gene matches. CDR1 LNHDA and CDR2 SQIVND come from the germline V gene (reference sequence).

The CDR3 loop reads CATVSGSADTQYF. CDR3 nucleotide sequence: TGTGCCACTGTCAGCGGGAGTGCAGATACGCAGTATTTT. V and J are TRBV28 and TRBJ2-3; 8 nucleotides match TRBD2. The CDR3 spans 13 residues. After removal of 10 bases from V and 4 bases from J, the junction contained 7 bases not matched to a gene. The germline CDR1 and CDR2 sequences are MDHEN and SYDVKM.

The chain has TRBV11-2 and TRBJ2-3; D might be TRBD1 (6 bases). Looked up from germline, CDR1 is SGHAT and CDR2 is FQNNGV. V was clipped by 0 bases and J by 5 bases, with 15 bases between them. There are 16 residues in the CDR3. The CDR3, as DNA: TGTGCCAGCAGCTTAGAGGGGGCGCAGAGAAGAGATACGCAGTATTTT. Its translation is CASSLEGAQRRDTQYF.

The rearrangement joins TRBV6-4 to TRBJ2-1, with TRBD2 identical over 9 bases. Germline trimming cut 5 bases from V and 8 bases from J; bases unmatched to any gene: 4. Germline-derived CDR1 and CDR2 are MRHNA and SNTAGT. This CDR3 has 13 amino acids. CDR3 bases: TGTGCCAGCAGTCGGACTAGCGAGGATGAGCAGTTCTTC. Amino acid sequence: CASSRTSEDEQFF.

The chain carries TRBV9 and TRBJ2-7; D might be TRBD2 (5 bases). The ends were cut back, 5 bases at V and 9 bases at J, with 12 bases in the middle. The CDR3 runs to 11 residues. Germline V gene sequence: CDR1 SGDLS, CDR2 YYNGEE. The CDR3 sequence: CASSGGSGQYF. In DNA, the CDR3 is TGTGCCAGCAGTGGCGGGTCGGGGCAGTACTTC. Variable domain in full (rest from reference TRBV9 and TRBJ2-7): DSGVTQTPKHLITATGQRVTLRCSPRSGDLSVYWYQQSLDQGLQFLIQYYNGEERAKGNILERFSAQQFPDLHSELNLSSLELGDSALYFCASSGGSGQYFGPGTRLTVT.

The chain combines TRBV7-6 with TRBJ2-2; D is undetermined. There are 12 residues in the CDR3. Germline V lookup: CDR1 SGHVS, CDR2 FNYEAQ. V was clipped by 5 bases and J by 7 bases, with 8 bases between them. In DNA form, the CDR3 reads TGTGCCAGCAGCCAACTCCACGGGGAGCTGTTTTTT. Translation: CASSQLHGELFF.

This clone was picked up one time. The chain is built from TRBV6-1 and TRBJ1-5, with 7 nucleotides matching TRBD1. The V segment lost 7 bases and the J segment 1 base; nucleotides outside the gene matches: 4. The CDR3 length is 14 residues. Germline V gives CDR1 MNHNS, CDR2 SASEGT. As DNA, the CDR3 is TGTGCCAGCATCCAGGACAGGAGCAATCAGCCCCAGCATTTT. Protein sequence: CASIQDRSNQPQHF.

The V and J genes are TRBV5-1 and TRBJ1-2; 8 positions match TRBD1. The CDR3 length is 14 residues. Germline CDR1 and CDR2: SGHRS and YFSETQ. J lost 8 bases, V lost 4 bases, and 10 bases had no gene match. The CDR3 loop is CASSPDRGMWGYTF. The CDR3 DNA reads TGCGCCAGCAGCCCCGACAGGGGAATGTGGGGCTACACCTTC.

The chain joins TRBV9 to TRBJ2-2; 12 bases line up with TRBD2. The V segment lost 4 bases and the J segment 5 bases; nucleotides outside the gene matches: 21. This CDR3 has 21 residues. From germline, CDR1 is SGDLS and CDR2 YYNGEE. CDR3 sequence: CASSHPASGLAGIFGTGELFF. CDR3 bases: TGTGCCAGCAGCCACCCGGCCAGCGGACTAGCGGGAATTTTTGGGACCGGGGAGCTGTTTTTT.

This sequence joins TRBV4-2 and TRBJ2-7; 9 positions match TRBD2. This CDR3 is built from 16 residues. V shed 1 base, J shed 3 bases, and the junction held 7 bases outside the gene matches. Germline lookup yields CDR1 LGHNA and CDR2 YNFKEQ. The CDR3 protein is CASSQGTGTSSYEQYF. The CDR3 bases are TGTGCCAGCAGCCAAGGAACCGGGACTAGCAGCTACGAGCAGTACTTC.

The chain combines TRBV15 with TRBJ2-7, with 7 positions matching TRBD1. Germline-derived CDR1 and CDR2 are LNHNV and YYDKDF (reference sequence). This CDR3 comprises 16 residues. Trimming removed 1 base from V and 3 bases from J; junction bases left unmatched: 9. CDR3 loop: CATSRVGTVKDYEQYF. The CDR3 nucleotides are TGTGCCACCAGCAGAGTGGGGACAGTCAAAGACTACGAGCAGTACTTC.